These T cell receptor beta chains were read from a single sample in a study of blood T cell repertoires in COVID-19. Only in-frame clones appear in the TCRdb table, and some are missing; sequencing was by immunoSEQ multiplex PCR. The data show more than 400,000 clones, about 90% seen once. The sequenced sample consisted of PBMCs or T cells enriched from blood (not recorded which). The receptors come from a woman in her late teens or twenties who had recovered from COVID-19. Both conserved end residues are part of each CDR3.

TRBV5-1 19 CASSYGTSGVGPSTDTQYF
TRBV7-9 18 CASSLTVLGLAGGNEQFF
TRBV28 15 CASSLGGIGNQPQHF
TRBV7-2 17 CASSLLGQEGTNYGYTF
TRBV25-1 13 CASSEFRGNEQFF
TRBV6-5 15 CASSSIDRRNTEAFF
TRBV5-4 17 CASGRVTDASGANVLTF
TRBV5-4 17 CASSLGGGGGNTGELFF
TRBV3-1/TRBV3-2 17 CASSQGDRPLPNYGYTF
TRBV6-5 12 CASTGPNTEAFF
TRBV6-1 15 CASSEAQGLNSPLHF
TRBV6-5 12 CASWRGWNEQFF
TRBV10-2 11 CASRVLHTQYF
TRBV5-4 18 CASRPTGGALSGANVLTF
TRBV19 12 CASTQGWTEAFF
TRBV7-9 17 CASSLKSEASGGVEQFF
TRBV20-1 11 CSARREDTQYF
TRBV3-1/TRBV3-2 14 CASSMGQGSYEQYF
TRBV4-1 14 CASSQTGSNEKLFF
TRBV7-8 14 CASSPGDGSYEQYF
TRBV5-4 15 CASSFRGASNYGYTF
TRBV5-1 14 CASSSGQPEETQYF
TRBV7-9 18 CASSPPWGLAGGRNEQFF
TRBV5-1 18 CASSSRGGGKASYNEQFF
TRBV30 16 CAWTKFWDRGGTEAFF
TRBV3-1/TRBV3-2 16 CASSQDPGDLAYEQYF
TRBV28 14 CASGGQSNTGELFF
TRBV3-1/TRBV3-2 13 CASSQVRFTEQYF
TRBV10-3 14 CAITPGGHGGELFF
TRBV18 15 CASSRSTDSNQPQHF
TRBV5-1 14 CASSSTGVGNTIYF
TRBV4-1 19 CASSQERARTVGFRNTIYF
TRBV7-8 12 CASSQYGNTIYF
TRBV6-2/TRBV6-3 14 CASSYYGMNQPQHF
TRBV30 15 CACGVAPRAKNIQYF
TRBV6-5 15 CASTARGAPGNTIYF
TRBV27 14 CASSLLRGKGGYTF
TRBV6-5 12 CASRVEGTEAFF
TRBV11-2 15 CASSLSPGVGQPQHF
TRBV10-3 14 CAISRGRLTDTQYF
TRBV28 15 CASQTGSGVGETQYF
TRBV7-2 17 CASSPISGGLLTDTQYF
TRBV7-9 17 CASSLSGTGGWNTEAFF
TRBV14 14 CASSRSGWPHTQYF
TRBV27 13 CASSPGTFYEQYF
TRBV15 15 CATSRDMGSHNEQFF